These 6 T cell receptor beta chains originate from one sample sequenced in a study of beta chain features in type 1 diabetes. Sequenced material consisted of expressed TCRB transcripts (all of the isolated RNA was reverse transcribed). The protocol was immunoSEQ multiplex PCR, while the TCRdb copy is restricted to in-frame clones and leaves out a portion. In the table there are about 110,000 clones, 40% of which are singletons. Material for sequencing was stem cell memory CD4+ T cells from blood. Receptors were obtained from a woman under 30 in good health.

This clone has just a few counts. The rearrangement links TRBV28 to TRBJ2-3; the match to TRBD2 covers 9 bases. The CDR3 length is 15 residues. V lost 6 bases, J lost 5 bases, and 9 bases stayed unmatched. Germline V lookup: CDR1 MDHEN, CDR2 SYDVKM. This CDR3 reads CASSFSGRRGDTQYF. The CDR3 bases are TGTGCCAGCAGCTTTAGCGGGAGAAGGGGAGATACGCAGTATTTT.

The chain has TRBV11-1 and TRBJ2-1, with 7 bases lining up with TRBD2. Per the germline V gene, CDR1 is SGHAT and CDR2 is FQDESV (reference sequence). The CDR3 runs to 18 residues. J gave up 12 bases and V 2 bases, and 22 bases lay outside the gene matches. The CDR3 sequence: CASSLLLRESTLNKAQFF. CDR3 in DNA: TGTGCCAGCAGCTTATTATTGCGGGAGTCCACCCTTAATAAGGCGCAGTTCTTC.

The chain has TRBV5-1 and TRBJ2-7; D possibly corresponds to TRBD2 (5 bases). This CDR3 has 11 amino acids. CDR1 and CDR2 from the germline V gene are SGHRS and YFSETQ. With 2 bases removed from V and 13 bases from J, the gap between germline ends came to 13 bases. This chain's CDR3 is CASSLGGGPYF. The CDR3 nucleotides are TGCGCCAGCAGCTTAGGCGGAGGCCCTTACTTC.

The rearrangement links TRBV7-9 to TRBJ2-5; 9 bases agree with TRBD1. Germline CDR1 is SEHNR and CDR2 is FQNEAQ (reference sequence). The V gene end was trimmed by 5 bases and the J gene end by 5 bases; junction bases not matched to a gene: 3. This CDR3 has 13 residues. CDR3 DNA sequence: TGTGCCAGCAGCACCGGACAGGGGGAGACCCAGTACTTC. This translates into CASSTGQGETQYF.

This clone was seen only a few times. The rearrangement uses TRBV30 and TRBJ2-5, with 10 bases aligning to TRBD1. Per germline, CDR1 GTSNPN and CDR2 SVGIG (reference sequence). V lost 3 bases and J lost 5; bases outside the gene matches: 12. The CDR3 is 16 residues long. The CDR3 coding sequence is TGTGCCTGGAGAAAGAGGGACAGGGGAGTGGGGGAGACCCAGTACTTC. Translating gives CAWRKRDRGVGETQYF.

This chain joins TRBV6-6 and TRBJ2-7, with TRBD1 identical over 7 bases. In germline, CDR1 is MNHNY, CDR2 SVGAGI (reference sequence). V lost 0 bases and J lost 1; bases outside the gene matches: 3. This CDR3 spans 15 amino acids. The CDR3 reads CASSYSGTASYEQYF. In DNA, the CDR3 is TGTGCCAGCAGTTACTCTGGGACAGCATCCTACGAGCAGTACTTC.